Presented here are 31 T cell receptor beta chains from one specimen sequenced in a study of CD8+ T cells in alopecia areata. Treatment specified: oral pan-JAK inhibitor, 5-10 mg twice daily. RNA extraction and reverse transcription yielded cDNA as sequencing template. Clones were sequenced by immunoSEQ multiplex PCR, and TCRdb holds only the in-frame ones, with some missing. The sample has some 220,000 clones; about 50% are singletons. Specimen: CD4+ T cells sorted from blood, collected at week 4, from a patient treated with tofacitinib. These TCRs come from a human donor with alopecia areata.

This clone was seen a handful of times. DNA of the CDR3: TGTGCCAGCAGCTCGGTTGCAGGTTATGGCTACACCTTC. This codes for CASSSVAGYGYTF. The chain is built from TRBV5-4 and TRBJ1-2; D gene ambiguous. Germline assignment: CDR1 SGHNT and CDR2 YYREEE (reference sequence). V lost 3 bases and J 5 bases, leaving 11 bases between the germline ends. This CDR3 spans 13 amino acids.

This rearrangement joins TRBV30 to TRBJ1-2; D might be TRBD1 (6 bases). With 6 bases removed from V and 2 bases from J, the gap between germline ends came to 19 bases. Germline V gene data show CDR1 as GTSNPN and CDR2 as SVGIG (reference sequence). The CDR3 has 15 amino acids. CDR3 amino acids: CACTGTTLKNYGYTF. CDR3 nucleotides: TGTGCCTGCACAGGGACAACGTTAAAAAACTATGGCTACACCTTC.

This clone was found once. The chain has TRBV30 and TRBJ1-3; no clear D gene. Germline CDR1 is GTSNPN and CDR2 is SVGIG (reference sequence). CDR3 length: 12 amino acids. V shed 4 bases and J shed 4 bases, with 8 bases lying between them. The CDR3 region is CAWTHTGNTIYF. DNA for the CDR3: TGTGCCTGGACCCATACAGGAAACACCATATATTTT.

This clone was recorded a few times. V gene TRBV10-3 combines with J gene TRBJ1-1; D is undetermined. The CDR3 extends over 15 amino acids. The germline gives CDR1 ENHRY, CDR2 SYGVKD. The germline V and J ends were trimmed by 0 bases and 4 bases, with 12 bases remaining between them. The CDR3 region has the DNA TGTGCCATCAGTGAGTCGATTTCACAGACCACTGAAGCTTTCTTT. Encoded protein: CAISESISQTTEAFF.

The gene calls are TRBV5-6 and TRBJ1-4; 7 bases are a match to TRBD1. Germline CDR1 SGHDT, CDR2 YYEEEE. This CDR3 has 15 residues. V lost 4 bases, J lost 4 bases, and 7 bases stayed unmatched. DNA of the CDR3: TGTGCCAGCAGCGCCTACAGGGGAGTTAATGAAAAACTGTTTTTT. It is translated as CASSAYRGVNEKLFF.

The rearrangement joins TRBV10-3 to TRBJ1-5, with D uncertain. The germline gives CDR1 ENHRY, CDR2 SYGVKD. The CDR3 loop spans 15 amino acids. Trimming took off 4 bases at V and 0 bases at J, with 10 bases between the two ends. The CDR3: CAISVDHYSNQPQHF. The CDR3 DNA is TGTGCCATCAGTGTAGACCATTATAGCAATCAGCCCCAGCATTTT.

J is TRBJ2-1 and V is TRBV4-1; a weak D match, TRBD2 (6 bases). Germline CDR1 and CDR2: MGHRA and YSYEKL. The CDR3 runs 15 residues. V was shortened by 6 bases and J by 10 bases, with 22 bases between the two germline ends. DNA of the CDR3: TGCGCCAGCAGTGTACAGCGGACGCCCGCGGGGGAGCAGTTCTTC. It codes for CASSVQRTPAGEQFF.

The genes are TRBV4-1 and TRBJ2-3; 8 bases agree with TRBD2. This CDR3 has 15 amino acids. Looked up from germline, CDR1 is MGHRA and CDR2 is YSYEKL. V was clipped by 4 bases and J by 1 base; unmatched bases: 4. The CDR3 loop reads CASSRLTSGTDTQYF. The CDR3 bases are TGCGCCAGCAGCCGCTTGACTAGCGGCACAGATACGCAGTATTTT.

The chain carries TRBV7-2 and TRBJ2-3; the D is unclear. The CDR3 runs to 13 residues. Per germline, CDR1 SGHTA and CDR2 FQGNSA. V dropped 2 bases and J dropped 4 bases, with 7 bases sitting between them. The CDR3 loop reads CASSLLGPDTQYF. The CDR3 coding sequence is TGTGCCAGCAGCTTATTAGGGCCAGATACGCAGTATTTT.

The rearrangement uses TRBV30 and TRBJ2-1; 9 nucleotides align to TRBD2. Germline-derived CDR1 and CDR2 are GTSNPN and SVGIG (reference sequence). The CDR3 runs 17 residues. V gave up 4 bases and J gave up 0 bases; unmatched junction bases: 10. DNA of the CDR3: TGTGCCTGGAAGATCAAGCGGGGGGCGAGCTCCTACAATGAGCAGTTCTTC. This sequence encodes CAWKIKRGASSYNEQFF.

J is TRBJ1-2 and V is TRBV2, with 8 bases lining up with TRBD1. V lost 5 bases, J lost 6 bases, and 8 bases stayed unmatched. This CDR3 region has 14 residues. Germline V CDR1 and CDR2: SNHLY, FYNNEI. The CDR3 here is CASSFTTGGNGYTF. The CDR3 coding sequence is TGTGCCAGCAGTTTTACCACAGGGGGAAATGGCTACACCTTC.

This clone turned up a few times. The chain links TRBV12-5 to TRBJ2-3; D gene ambiguous. The length of the CDR3 is 12 residues. V dropped 3 bases and J dropped 6 bases, with 7 bases sitting between them. CDR1 is LGHNT and CDR2 is FRNRAP in the germline V gene. CDR3 in amino acids: CASGFSGDTQYF. Here the CDR3 DNA reads TGTGCTAGTGGTTTCAGTGGCGATACGCAGTATTTT.

The J gene is TRBJ2-7, the V gene TRBV30; TRBD1 might be the D (6 bases). This CDR3 spans 15 amino acids. V was clipped by 3 bases and J by 6 bases, with 21 bases between them. Germline values: CDR1 GTSNPN, CDR2 SVGIG (reference sequence). The CDR3 DNA sequence: TGTGCCTGGAGCGATAACAGGGCGTGGGGTAGCGAGCAGTACTTC. Protein: CAWSDNRAWGSEQYF. Together with reference TRBV30 and TRBJ2-7, the CDR3 gives the full variable domain: SQTIHQWPATLVQPVGSPLSLECTVEGTSNPNLYWYRQAAGRGLQLLFYSVGIGQISSEVPQNLSASRPQDRQFILSSKKLLLSDSGFYLCAWSDNRAWGSEQYFGPGTRLTVT.

The chain links TRBV4-1 to TRBJ2-3, with D possibly matching TRBD1 (6 bases). Per germline, CDR1 MGHRA and CDR2 YSYEKL. This CDR3 has 15 amino acids. V was clipped by 0 bases and J by 2 bases, with 9 bases between them. CDR3 region: CASSQDRTVTDTQYF. As DNA, the CDR3 is TGCGCCAGCAGCCAAGATCGGACAGTCACAGATACGCAGTATTTT.

The rearrangement uses TRBV9 and TRBJ2-1, with D possibly being TRBD2 (7 bases). Trimming shortened V by 2 bases and J by 7 bases, and 16 bases separated the two germline ends. Germline assignment: CDR1 SGDLS and CDR2 YYNGEE. The CDR3 totals 15 residues. This chain's CDR3 is CASSVRPGEGNEQFF. The CDR3 bases are TGTGCCAGCAGCGTGAGGCCAGGGGAGGGAAATGAGCAGTTCTTC.

The chain joins TRBV5-6 to TRBJ1-6; no clear D. CDR1 and CDR2 from the germline V gene are SGHDT and YYEEEE. V was trimmed by 0 bases and J by 7 bases, leaving 11 bases between them. The CDR3 is made up of 15 amino acids. The CDR3 DNA sequence: TGTGCCAGCAGCTTGGCCGCGGTACAAAATTCACCCCTCCACTTT. Its protein product is CASSLAAVQNSPLHF.

The chain has TRBV15 and TRBJ1-4, with D unresolved. Trimming removed 4 bases at V and 7 bases at J, with 7 bases between. The CDR3 has 12 residues. Germline V CDR1 and CDR2: LNHNV, YYDKDF (reference sequence). CDR3 sequence: CATSTRVEKLFF. The CDR3 DNA is TGTGCCACCAGCACACGGGTTGAAAAACTGTTTTTT. Together with reference TRBV15 and TRBJ1-4, the CDR3 gives the full variable domain: DAMVIQNPRYQVTQFGKPVTLSCSQTLNHNVMYWYQQKSSQAPKLLFHYYDKDFNNEADTPDNFQSRRPNTSFCFLDIRSPGLGDTAMYLCATSTRVEKLFFGSGTQLSVL.

V and J are TRBV25-1 and TRBJ2-5; maybe TRBD2 (5 bases). The CDR3 is 13 residues long. Germline V gives CDR1 MGHDK, CDR2 SYGVNS. With 2 bases removed from V and 4 bases from J, the gap between germline ends came to 8 bases. CDR3: CASSERGGETQYF. CDR3 nucleotide sequence: TGTGCCAGCAGTGAAAGAGGAGGAGAGACCCAGTACTTC.

This chain links TRBV7-2 with TRBJ2-3; tentatively, D is TRBD1 (6 bases). The CDR3 is made up of 16 amino acids. Trimming took 5 bases from V and 3 from J, leaving 18 bases between them. CDR1 is SGHTA and CDR2 is FQGNSA in the germline V gene. CDR3 bases: TGTGCCAGCAGCCCAGCGGTGGGGGACAATACAGATACGCAGTATTTT. Its translation: CASSPAVGDNTDTQYF.

This clone was observed a handful of times. The V call is TRBV7-9, the J call TRBJ1-4; D might be TRBD1 (5 bases). Germline V lookup: CDR1 SEHNR, CDR2 FQNEAQ (reference sequence). Trimming removed 5 bases at V and 7 bases at J, with 17 bases between. The length of the CDR3 is 15 residues. The CDR3 DNA follows: TGTGCCAGCAGCCTAACGCGACCCCAGGGTGAAAAACTGTTTTTT. Protein product: CASSLTRPQGEKLFF. Full variable domain (outside the CDR3, taken from reference TRBV7-9 and TRBJ1-4): DTGVSQNPRHKITKRGQNVTFRCDPISEHNRLYWYRQTLGQGPEFLTYFQNEAQLEKSRLLSDRFSAERPKGSFSTLEIQRTEQGDSAMYLCASSLTRPQGEKLFFGSGTQLSVL.

The table lists this clone with a count of one. J is TRBJ2-5 and V is TRBV27; no clear D gene. The V gene's germline CDR1 is MNHEY and CDR2 SMNVEV (reference sequence). The CDR3 covers 15 residues. The V and J ends lost 3 bases and 7 bases respectively, with 18 bases between them. CDR3 sequence reads: CASSFMFSPEGTQYF. In DNA, the CDR3 is TGTGCCAGCAGTTTTATGTTCAGCCCTGAAGGGACCCAGTACTTC.

The table lists this clone with a few counts. J is TRBJ1-4 and V is TRBV11-2; D unresolved. Germline lookup yields CDR1 SGHAT and CDR2 FQNNGV. This CDR3 is built from 13 residues. Trimming pared 7 bases from V and 2 bases from J, leaving 8 bases between. DNA of the CDR3: TGTGCCAGCAACCAGGTCACTAATGAAAAACTGTTTTTT. It codes for CASNQVTNEKLFF.

V gene TRBV29-1 combines with J gene TRBJ2-3; D perhaps matches TRBD2 (7 bases). The CDR3 totals 14 residues. Trimming took off 1 base at V and 6 bases at J, with 14 bases between the two ends. Germline assignment: CDR1 SQVTM and CDR2 ANQGSEA. CDR3 nucleotide sequence: TGCAGCGTTGAAGCGCGGGGGCCTACGGATACGCAGTATTTT. Amino acids: CSVEARGPTDTQYF.

This chain uses TRBV6-5 with TRBJ1-2; 7 nucleotides match TRBD1. Looked up from germline, CDR1 is MNHEY and CDR2 is SVGAGI. The CDR3 loop spans 15 amino acids. The J segment lost 2 bases and the V segment lost 2 bases, leaving 5 bases of the junction unmatched. The CDR3 bases are TGTGCCAGCAGTTACGACCCGGGACAGAACTATGGCTACACCTTC. Protein sequence: CASSYDPGQNYGYTF.

This clone has a handful of counts. The rearrangement joins TRBV19 to TRBJ2-3; 7 positions match TRBD1. Germline trimming cut 7 bases from V and 0 bases from J; bases unmatched to any gene: 19. Germline V gives CDR1 LNHDA, CDR2 SQIVND (reference sequence). This CDR3 comprises 19 residues. This chain's CDR3 is CASTLRGQVRLNSTDTQYF. CDR3 coding DNA: TGTGCCAGTACCCTCCGCGGACAGGTTAGACTCAATAGCACAGATACGCAGTATTTT.

The chain employs TRBV7-3 and TRBJ2-5; D assignment may be TRBD1 or TRBD2 (6 bases each). Germline V gene data show CDR1 as SGHTA and CDR2 as FQGTGA. The CDR3 loop spans 14 amino acids. Trimming cost V 2 bases and J 1 base, with 8 bases left between them. CDR3 coding DNA: TGTGCCAGCAGCTTAGAGGGGGGCCAAGAGACCCAGTACTTC. Protein sequence: CASSLEGGQETQYF. The variable domain in full, with the rest retrieved from reference TRBV7-3 and TRBJ2-5, is GAGVSQTPSNKVTEKGKYVELRCDPISGHTALYWYRQSLGQGPEFLIYFQGTGAADDSGLPNDRFFAVRPEGSVSTLKIQRTERGDSAVYLCASSLEGGQETQYFGPGTRLLVL.

The CDR3: CASSQGNEKLFF. The CDR3 region has the DNA TGTGCCAGCAGTCAGGGGAATGAAAAACTGTTTTTT. The rearrangement joins TRBV6-6 to TRBJ1-4; D is perhaps TRBD1 (6 bases). The germline gives CDR1 MNHNY, CDR2 SVGAGI (reference sequence). This CDR3 has 12 residues. V was cut by 5 bases and J by 5 bases, with 6 bases left in between.

The chain carries TRBV5-6 and TRBJ1-2, with 10 nucleotides matching TRBD1. The CDR3 is 16 residues long. Losses at the gene ends were 4 bases for V and 0 bases for J; bases not matched to a gene: 6. From germline, CDR1 is SGHDT and CDR2 YYEEEE. CDR3 DNA: TGTGCCAGCAGCCGGGACAGGGGCTATACTAACTATGGCTACACCTTC. Translation gives CASSRDRGYTNYGYTF.

V and J are TRBV4-2 and TRBJ2-7, with 13 bases that match TRBD2. The J call may be incorrect, as the DNA end agrees better with TRBJ2-1. The CDR3 consists of 15 residues. The germline V gene has CDR1 LGHNA and CDR2 YNFKEQ. The DNA of the CDR3 is TGTGCCAGCAGCTACGGGACTAGCGGGGTTAATGAGCAGTTCTTC. It specifies CASSYGTSGVNEQFF.

This chain uses TRBV20-1 with TRBJ2-1; D is unresolved. V was cut by 7 bases and J by 9 bases, with 13 bases left in between. The CDR3 has 11 residues. Germline V lookup: CDR1 DFQATT, CDR2 SNEGSKA (reference sequence). The CDR3: CSVGRFGEQFF. The CDR3 region has the DNA TGCAGTGTCGGTCGTTTCGGTGAGCAGTTCTTC.

This chain links TRBV5-1 with TRBJ2-3, with 10 nucleotides matching TRBD2. Trimming removed 2 bases from V and 3 bases from J; junction bases left unmatched: 3. Per germline, CDR1 SGHRS and CDR2 YFSETQ. This CDR3 comprises 15 residues. The CDR3 loop is CASSLAGGPTDTQYF. In DNA, the CDR3 is TGCGCCAGCAGCTTAGCGGGGGGGCCGACAGATACGCAGTATTTT.